The subject of this entry is one T cell receptor beta chain. This record belongs to a study of T cells in Graves' hyperthyroidism and ophthalmopathy. CDR1 and CDR2 (germline): SGHRS, YFSETQ. V lost 8 bases, J lost 7 bases, and 9 bases lay in between. CDR3 length equals 11 residues. From RNA transcripts, TCR beta CDR3 regions were amplified. First-round RT-PCR of the TCR CDR3 relied on the HTBI primer set. From the multiplex PCR reads, TCRdb called clonotypes with MiXCR, one entry per CDR3 protein. Of about 360,000 distinct CDR3 sequences in the sample, less than 15% are singletons; the top ten hold 9.2%.

Material for sequencing was blood. The chain couples TRBV5-1 to TRBJ1-4; maybe TRBD1 (5 bases). This clonotype was obtained from a woman aged 18-29 years with Graves' hyperthyroidism. The CDR3, as DNA: TGCGCCAGTGGGGCCGGTGAAAAACTGTTTTTT. It encodes CASGAGEKLFF. Full variable domain (rest looked up from reference TRBV5-1 and TRBJ1-4): KAGVTQTPRYLIKTRGQQVTLSCSPISGHRSVSWYQQTPGQGLQFLFEYFSETQRNKGNFPGRFSGRQFSNSRSEMNVSTLELGDSALYLCASGAGEKLFFGSGTQLSVL.